This TCR beta chain was retrieved from a study of cytomegalovirus exposure and HLA in healthy donors. Study details: HLA-typed donors were the source of 83 million or so unique TCRs held in an early data release. Study-level points and caveats: In vitro testing confirmed a few CMV-associated chains as specific for CMV antigens.

The germline V and J ends were trimmed by 2 bases and 0 bases, with 20 bases remaining between them. The germline V gene has CDR1 SGHTA and CDR2 FQGNSA. This CDR3 comprises 18 residues. As regards this clone: Its target is not known.

PCR employed 60 Vbeta and 13 Jbeta primers. TCRdb's copy holds only in-frame clones and misses some; the assay was immunoSEQ multiplex PCR. Of about 200,000 clones detected, approximately 81% appear once; the ten largest clones hold about 3%. The rearrangement uses TRBV7-2 and TRBJ2-7, with a weak D call TRBD2 (7 bases). The sequencing input was PBMCs. This clonotype originated in a man under 40 in good health and CMV-seronegative. The CDR3 here is CASSLRGGWPGTSYEQYF. CDR3 in DNA: TGTGCCAGCAGCTTAAGGGGGGGGTGGCCGGGGACCTCCTACGAGCAGTACTTC.